This TCR beta chain was sequenced during a study of shared clonotypes between healthy human individuals. Study summary: Those who served as donors were a couple of women and a few men between the ages of 18 and 49. General study findings and limits: The authors expected sequencing depth to affect clonotype sharing among donors.

Template for every sorted-subset replicate PCR totaled approximately 200 ng DNA, roughly 30,000 T cell genomes. TCRdb keeps only in-frame clones here, not all; method: immunoSEQ multiplex PCR. The data show around 720,000 clones, less than 80% seen once. Looked up from germline, CDR1 is SGHDT and CDR2 is YYEEEE. V shed 10 bases and J 6 bases; nucleotides not matched to a gene: 8. The CDR3 runs to 14 residues. This clone turned up a few times. The antigen is not known. This TCR was sampled from a woman aged 25 to 39 in good health. Material for sequencing was memory CD4+ T cells sorted from blood. Subset: CD45RA-negative fraction. The chain joins TRBV5-6 to TRBJ2-3; 13 bases are shared with TRBD2. This chain's CDR3 is CARLAGGPQDTQYF. As DNA, the CDR3 is TGTGCCCGACTAGCGGGAGGCCCCCAGGATACGCAGTATTTT.